The text below deals with one T cell receptor (beta chain). Its antigen is undetermined. Both iRepertoire HTBI primers and Arm-PCR of CDR3 regions were used to build the TCR beta libraries. TCRdb independently ran MiXCR on the multiplex PCR reads; one entry per CDR3 protein. The table lists about 440,000 distinct CDR3 sequences, 15% to 20% of them singletons. This sample is part of a study of regulatory T cells in long-lasting Graves disease. Time point in this sample: newly diagnosed GD, antithyroid drugs for less than 3 months. PBMCs were the source of the RNA used for TCR sequencing. Study conclusions and caveats: The analysis examined peripheral blood only and excluded thyroid tissue. With persistent disease, TRBV28, TRBJ1-2 and TRBJ2-5 were the favored segments.

CDR3 size: 14 residues. V shed 3 bases and J shed 2 bases, with 10 bases lying between them. Germline CDR1 reads KGHSH; CDR2 reads LQKENI. These data are also associated with another study on T cells in Graves' hyperthyroidism and ophthalmopathy. From that paper: Using the HTBI primer set, a first-round RT-PCR was run on the TCR CDR3. Clonotypes that were expanded in thyroid above 0.001 mostly appeared in blood too.

The V gene is TRBV18, the J gene TRBJ1-1; D not resolved. The source of this sequence is a woman under 40 with Graves disease. This material consisted of peripheral blood mononuclear cells (PBMCs), taken at new diagnosis, from a patient treated with antithyroid drugs. This CDR3 is CASSPQSYNTEAFF. The DNA for the CDR3 is TGTGCCAGCTCACCGCAAAGCTATAACACTGAAGCTTTCTTT.